One and the same sample provided the 18 T cell receptor beta chains below, sequenced in a study of long-term antiretroviral therapy in people with HIV. They ran version v3.0 of the immunoSEQ assay at survey level. The table came from immunoSEQ multiplex PCR; TCRdb's copy has only in-frame clones and leaves some out. This sample carries 13,000 or so clones, 80% of them seen once, and the ten largest clones take approximately 14%. Sequencing was performed on unsorted PBMCs, taken 3.2 years before starting antiretroviral therapy. The receptors stem from a middle-aged man with HIV.

The chain uses TRBV6-6 and TRBJ2-7, with D possibly TRBD1 on 6 matching bases. The CDR3 spans 14 residues. Per germline, CDR1 MNHNY and CDR2 SVGAGI (reference sequence). V was trimmed by 2 bases and J by 0 bases, leaving 8 bases between them. The CDR3 DNA is TGTGCCAGCAGTTACACAGGGAGCTCCTACGAGCAGTACTTC. It yields the protein CASSYTGSSYEQYF.

The chain combines TRBV2 with TRBJ2-1; D gene uncertain. Germline V gene lookup returns CDR1 SNHLY and CDR2 FYNNEI. The CDR3 extends over 12 amino acids. Trimming took 8 bases from V and 10 from J, leaving 15 bases between them. The CDR3 reads CASQRVLLEQFF. CDR3 nucleotide sequence: TGTGCCAGCCAACGTGTCCTCCTGGAGCAGTTCTTC.

The chain couples TRBV30 to TRBJ1-5, with D perhaps matching TRBD1 (6 bases). CDR3 length equals 15 residues. The germline V gene encodes CDR1 GTSNPN and CDR2 SVGIG (reference sequence). V lost 3 bases and J 1 base, leaving 13 bases between the germline ends. This CDR3 reads CAWRKTGSSNQPQHF. The CDR3 DNA reads as TGTGCCTGGAGAAAAACAGGGTCGAGCAATCAGCCCCAGCATTTT.

This clone was detected a few times. The J gene is TRBJ2-1, the V gene TRBV18, with D possibly being TRBD1 (5 bases). Trimming removed 2 bases from V and 12 bases from J, with 14 bases in between. The length of the CDR3 is 13 residues. Looked up from germline, CDR1 is KGHSH and CDR2 is LQKENI. CDR3 region: CASSPGADPGQFF. The CDR3 region has the DNA TGTGCCAGCTCACCAGGGGCCGATCCGGGGCAGTTCTTC.

V is TRBV7-9 and J is TRBJ1-2, with 12 bases identical to TRBD1. Trimming cost V 0 bases and J 7 bases; bases outside gene matches: 6. CDR3 length equals 16 residues. Germline V gene lookup returns CDR1 SEHNR and CDR2 FQNEAQ (reference sequence). The DNA of the CDR3 is TGTGCCAGCAGCTTAGCGGGGACAGGGGGCTCTAGTGGCTACACCTTC. Protein product: CASSLAGTGGSSGYTF.

Concerning this clone: The junction departs from germline at one end; a sequencing error may be responsible. The CDR3 sequence is CASRLSLGAKNIQYF. CDR3 coding DNA: TGTGCCAGCAGGTTATCATTAGGGGCCAAAAACATTCAGTACTTC. The rearrangement joins TRBV28 to TRBJ2-4; D not resolved. The CDR3 has 15 residues. Germline CDR1 reads MDHEN; CDR2 reads SYDVKM.

CDR3 loop: CASSLAGQGASYEQYF. In DNA, the CDR3 is TGCGCCAGCAGCTTGGCGGGGCAGGGGGCCTCCTACGAGCAGTACTTC. The genes are TRBV5-1 and TRBJ2-7; TRBD1 aligns across 8 bases. The CDR3 loop spans 16 amino acids. The V gene's germline CDR1 is SGHRS and CDR2 YFSETQ. The ends lost 0 bases at V and 0 bases at J; junction bases unmatched: 5.

Here the CDR3 DNA reads TGTGCCAGCAGAACTAGCGGGGGGGCCTCCGAGCAGTACTTC. Protein product: CASRTSGGASEQYF. J is TRBJ2-7 and V is TRBV6-1; 13 nucleotides align to TRBD2. CDR1 and CDR2 (germline): MNHNS, SASEGT. V shed 6 bases and J 6 bases; nucleotides not matched to a gene: 5. This CDR3 is 14 amino acids long.

The chain combines TRBV7-3 with TRBJ2-1, with 10 bases that match TRBD2. Germline CDR1 and CDR2: SGHTA and FQGTGA. The CDR3 has 15 residues. J gave up 5 bases and V 5 bases, and 6 bases lay outside the gene matches. The CDR3, as DNA: TGTGCCAGCAGCACGGGACTAGCGAGGAACAATGAGCAGTTCTTC. Protein sequence: CASSTGLARNNEQFF.

The V and J genes are TRBV18 and TRBJ2-5; 7 nucleotides line up with TRBD2. CDR3 size: 13 residues. CDR1 is KGHSH and CDR2 is LQKENI in the germline V gene. J gave up 1 base and V 5 bases, and 1 base lay outside the gene matches. The CDR3 protein is CASSSGGQETQYF. The CDR3 DNA sequence: TGTGCCAGCTCATCGGGGGGCCAAGAGACCCAGTACTTC.

This chain links TRBV29-1 with TRBJ2-7; no definite D call. The CDR3 runs to 14 residues. Germline V lookup: CDR1 SQVTM, CDR2 ANQGSEA. The V and J ends lost 4 bases and 8 bases respectively, with 21 bases between them. CDR3 coding DNA: TGCAGCGTTGTGGGTGCGGCCACCTATGACCAGCAGTACTTC. It encodes CSVVGAATYDQQYF.

The chain links TRBV6-5 to TRBJ2-4; possibly TRBD1 for D (8 bases). Looked up from germline, CDR1 is MNHEY and CDR2 is SVGAGI. The V gene lost 6 bases and the J gene lost 1 base, with 13 bases spanning the gap. CDR3 length equals 15 residues. The CDR3 protein is CASSQQGGAKNIQYF. The DNA for the CDR3 is TGTGCCAGCAGCCAACAGGGGGGGGCCAAAAACATTCAGTACTTC.

In this sample, this clone turned up once. The chain combines TRBV6-5 with TRBJ1-2; possible D gene TRBD1, 6 bases. This CDR3 has 15 amino acids. Germline V gives CDR1 MNHEY, CDR2 SVGAGI. The V gene lost 2 bases and the J gene lost 4 bases, with 14 bases spanning the gap. The CDR3 here is CASSYAKGGGYGYTF. The CDR3 DNA is TGTGCCAGCAGTTACGCCAAGGGGGGAGGCTATGGCTACACCTTC.

This clone was found once. The chain links TRBV5-1 to TRBJ1-4; 10 positions match TRBD1. CDR3 length equals 15 residues. V lost 3 bases to trimming and J lost 3 bases; unmatched junction nucleotides: 2. Germline values: CDR1 SGHRS, CDR2 YFSETQ. The chain's CDR3 is CASSSGQGPNEKLFF. The CDR3 nucleotides are TGCGCCAGCAGCTCGGGACAGGGGCCTAATGAAAAACTGTTTTTT.

The chain has TRBV7-9 and TRBJ1-3; the D is unclear. The CDR3 runs 16 residues. V shed 5 bases and J shed 0 bases, with 14 bases lying between them. CDR1 is SEHNR, CDR2 FQNEAQ, per germline (reference sequence). The CDR3 reads CASSPKTAASGNTIYF. For the CDR3, the DNA is TGTGCCAGCAGCCCTAAGACGGCCGCCTCTGGAAACACCATATATTTT.

The chain carries TRBV23-1 and TRBJ1-1; D is undetermined. TRBV23-1 is labeled an ORF, and its function is uncertain. This CDR3 has 15 residues. V was cut by 7 bases and J by 0 bases, with 15 bases left in between. The CDR3 DNA reads as TGCGCCAGCATTACCTGTGGATCTATGAACACTGAAGCTTTCTTT. Translated, it gives CASITCGSMNTEAFF.

This chain connects TRBV7-8 to TRBJ2-7, with a possible D match to TRBD1 (6 bases). V gave up 3 bases and J gave up 0 bases, with 9 bases separating them. The CDR3 totals 14 residues. Germline values: CDR1 SGHVS, CDR2 FQNEAQ. For the CDR3, the DNA is TGTGCCAGCAGCTTCAGGGGTAGCTCCTACGAGCAGTACTTC. Translation gives CASSFRGSSYEQYF. Combining the CDR3 with reference TRBV7-8 and TRBJ2-7 gives the whole variable domain GAGVSQSPRYKVAKRGQDVALRCDPISGHVSLFWYQQALGQGPEFLTYFQNEAQLDKSGLPSDRFFAERPEGSVSTLKIQRTQQEDSAVYLCASSFRGSSYEQYFGPGTRLTVT.

The rearrangement links TRBV7-8 to TRBJ2-3; 14 nucleotides line up with TRBD2. After removal of 5 bases from V and 1 base from J, the junction contained 8 bases not matched to a gene. CDR1 and CDR2 (germline): SGHVS, FQNEAQ. This CDR3 contains 18 residues. In DNA form, the CDR3 reads TGTGCCAGCAGCAAACCGGGACTAGCGGGGGCCCGCACAGATACGCAGTATTTT. This codes for CASSKPGLAGARTDTQYF. Filled out from reference TRBV7-8 and TRBJ2-3, the complete variable domain reads GAGVSQSPRYKVAKRGQDVALRCDPISGHVSLFWYQQALGQGPEFLTYFQNEAQLDKSGLPSDRFFAERPEGSVSTLKIQRTQQEDSAVYLCASSKPGLAGARTDTQYFGPGTRLTVL.